This TCR beta chain emerged from a study of shared clonotypes between healthy human individuals. General study points: A generally larger estimated richness was seen in naive subsets than in memory subsets. Sorted-subset samples were not fully sequenced, rarefaction indicated. All-four-donor shared clonotypes had higher generation probabilities than non-shared clonotypes did.

Looked up from germline, CDR1 is SGHTA and CDR2 is FQGNSA. The length of the CDR3 is 13 residues. V lost 5 bases, J lost 6 bases, and 14 bases lay in between. Produced via immunoSEQ multiplex PCR; TCRdb's table is partial and in-frame only. The sample lists roughly 720,000 clones; about 90% were seen once. With respect to this clone: What it binds is not known.

The chain is built from TRBV7-2 and TRBJ2-7; D ambiguous. This receptor was identified in a man between 18 and 35 years old in good health. Some clones in this sample may be carry-over from other donors' samples. Specimen: memory CD8+ T cells from PBMCs. Sample subset: CD45RO+ cells pooled with CCR7-negative TemRA cells. The CDR3 nucleotides are TGTGCCAGCAGCCGGGTCTCTTACGTCGAGCAGTACTTC. This codes for CASSRVSYVEQYF.